This TCR beta chain stems from a study of T cells in localized non-small cell lung cancer. Overall study findings and caveats: There was an association of higher blood T cell density with longer overall survival.

This table comes from immunoSEQ multiplex PCR, and its TCRdb copy is limited to in-frame clones, with some not included. The sample lists 30,000 to 35,000 clones, 88% occurring once. In regard to this clone: No antigen is known for it.

V dropped 3 bases and J dropped 2 bases, with 19 bases sitting between them. The V gene's germline CDR1 is SNHLY and CDR2 FYNNEI. This CDR3 has 17 amino acids. Sequencing used peripheral blood, obtained before any cancer treatment. The chain is built from TRBV2 and TRBJ1-2; a weak D match, TRBD1 (6 bases). This TCR came from a woman aged 35-75 years with stage I lung adenocarcinoma. The CDR3 nucleotides read TGTGCCAGCAGTGACCCCGCAGTGGGACAACGAAACTATGGCTACACCTTC. As protein: CASSDPAVGQRNYGYTF.